This T cell receptor beta chain is drawn from a study of T cell changes during pregnancy in multiple sclerosis. Germline V gives CDR1 SGHDT, CDR2 YYEEEE. The V and J ends lost 2 bases and 13 bases respectively, with 10 bases between them. CDR3 size: 11 residues. Assay used: immunoSEQ multiplex PCR; TCRdb lists only in-frame clones, some missing. The top ten hold around 0.9% of the sample, which has about 75,000 clones, approximately 88% seen once. This clonotype originated in a female donor in good health, enrolled as a control in a pregnancy study. The sample was peripheral blood, taken in the first trimester of pregnancy. The chain uses TRBV5-6 and TRBJ2-1, with no clear D. In nucleotides, the CDR3 is TGTGCCAGCAGCTTTTCTCAGGAACAGTTCTTC. Translating gives CASSFSQEQFF.